One sample yielded the 22 T cell receptor beta chains listed below, sequenced in a study of CD8 T cells in Susac syndrome. Random-hexamer reverse transcription was applied to about 0.5 to 1 ug RNA. TCRdb analysed the immunoSEQ multiplex PCR reads with MiXCR anew, one entry per CDR3 protein. In the table there are fewer than 350,000 distinct CDR3 sequences, about 91% of which are singletons. Sequenced: CD8+ T cells from PBMCs. The receptor set was obtained from a human donor with multiple sclerosis.

This clonotype was seen a single time. V usage is TRBV27 and J usage is TRBJ1-3, with D uncertain. Per the germline V gene, CDR1 is MNHEY and CDR2 is SMNVEV (reference sequence). The CDR3 is made up of 16 amino acids. The V end lost 0 bases, the J end lost 1 base, and 10 bases lay between the germline ends. CDR3 DNA: TGTGCCAGCAGTTTATCGGCCGGGGAATCTGGAAACACCATATATTTT. Translating it yields CASSLSAGESGNTIYF.

The chain has TRBV4-3 and TRBJ2-1; 10 bases line up with TRBD2. The germline V gene has CDR1 LGHNA and CDR2 YSLEER. The CDR3 contains 16 residues. V lost 1 base, J lost 8 bases, and 8 bases stayed unmatched. The CDR3 is CASSQAGTSVRDEQFF. The CDR3 region has the DNA TGCGCCAGCAGCCAAGCCGGGACTAGCGTGAGAGATGAGCAGTTCTTC.

The gene calls are TRBV2 and TRBJ2-1; 11 bases are a match to TRBD2. The J segment lost 10 bases and the V segment lost 6 bases, leaving 11 bases of the junction unmatched. The CDR3 spans 15 residues. The V gene's germline CDR1 is SNHLY and CDR2 FYNNEI. The CDR3 loop reads CASRIGTSGSGEQFF. For the CDR3, the DNA is TGTGCCAGCAGGATCGGGACTAGCGGCTCGGGGGAGCAGTTCTTC.

The chain combines TRBV7-6 with TRBJ2-3; TRBD2 agrees at 12 bases. The CDR3 runs to 20 residues. V was clipped by 2 bases and J by 1 base; unmatched bases: 13. Germline lookup yields CDR1 SGHVS and CDR2 FNYEAQ. The CDR3 DNA is TGTGCCAGCAGCTTAAATCCCGGACTAGCGGGGCTCAGGGGCACAGATACGCAGTATTTT. It specifies CASSLNPGLAGLRGTDTQYF.

The chain couples TRBV10-3 to TRBJ2-1; D might be TRBD2 (6 bases). The CDR3 contains 13 residues. V dropped 8 bases and J dropped 6 bases, with 14 bases sitting between them. Germline values: CDR1 ENHRY, CDR2 SYGVKD. The chain's CDR3 is CAIEAGIGNEQFF. Here the CDR3 DNA reads TGTGCCATCGAGGCGGGAATCGGCAATGAGCAGTTCTTC.

This chain joins TRBV13 and TRBJ1-1; TRBD1 might be the D (6 bases). This CDR3 contains 16 residues. The V end was cut by 1 base, the J end by 3 bases, with 15 bases between. Germline V gene data show CDR1 as PRHDT and CDR2 as FYEKMQ (reference sequence). CDR3 sequence reads: CASSLAAGALDTEAFF. DNA for the CDR3: TGTGCCAGCAGCTTAGCCGCGGGGGCCCTAGACACTGAAGCTTTCTTT.

This chain links TRBV7-2 with TRBJ2-5, with D tentatively TRBD1 or TRBD2 (5 bases each). CDR1 SGHTA and CDR2 FQGNSA come from the germline V gene. V was shortened by 5 bases and J by 4 bases, with 11 bases between the two germline ends. CDR3 size: 13 residues. In DNA, the CDR3 is TGTGCCAGCAGCCTCTATGGGGGAGAGACCCAGTACTTC. This sequence encodes CASSLYGGETQYF.

The chain carries TRBV25-1 and TRBJ2-3; 13 bases line up with TRBD2. Unmatched junction bases numbered 11, after V lost 5 bases and J lost 3 bases. The CDR3 contains 18 residues. Looked up from germline, CDR1 is MGHDK and CDR2 is SYGVNS. The CDR3, as DNA: TGTGCCAGCAGTCCTCCCGGGACTAGCGGGAAAGCGACAGATACGCAGTATTTT. Translating it yields CASSPPGTSGKATDTQYF.

In its sample, this clonotype was seen once. The rearrangement links TRBV6-1 to TRBJ2-7; a weak D match, TRBD1 (6 bases). Germline V lookup: CDR1 MNHNS, CDR2 SASEGT. Trimming stripped 6 bases from V and 2 bases from J, with 23 bases between. This CDR3 has 17 residues. In DNA, the CDR3 is TGTGCCAGCAGCCTATCAGTTCAGGGGACGACGCCCTACGAGCAGTACTTC. This sequence encodes CASSLSVQGTTPYEQYF.

This chain connects TRBV28 to TRBJ2-7; D call uncertain. Trimming removed 4 bases at V and 3 bases at J, with 10 bases between. Germline lookup yields CDR1 MDHEN and CDR2 SYDVKM. This CDR3 has 13 amino acids. The CDR3 DNA reads TGTGCCAGCAGTTCCGCATCATTCTACGAGCAGTACTTC. It yields the protein CASSSASFYEQYF.

The J gene is TRBJ1-4, the V gene TRBV2; D gene uncertain. Germline V gene lookup returns CDR1 SNHLY and CDR2 FYNNEI. The CDR3 is 15 amino acids. V lost 6 bases and J 6 bases, leaving 17 bases between the germline ends. CDR3 bases: TGTGCCAGCAGAAAAGAAGTCTCCAAGGATGAAAAACTGTTTTTT. Its translation: CASRKEVSKDEKLFF.

The chain carries TRBV5-1 and TRBJ2-7, with 8 bases identical to TRBD1. The CDR3 covers 14 residues. Unmatched junction bases numbered 6, after V lost 5 bases and J lost 2 bases. Germline V lookup: CDR1 SGHRS, CDR2 YFSETQ. CDR3 DNA: TGCGCCAGCAGGCTAACAGGGGGACCCTACGAGCAGTACTTC. It is translated as CASRLTGGPYEQYF.

This clonotype was counted a single time. One end of the junction fails to match germline, which may point to a read error. V usage is TRBV7-7 and J usage is TRBJ2-5; the D gene could be TRBD1 or TRBD2 (5 bases each). This CDR3 region has 14 residues. Per the germline V gene, CDR1 is SSHAT and CDR2 is FNYEAQ (reference sequence). CDR3 sequence reads: CASSSLLGPETQYF. In DNA, the CDR3 is TGTGCTAGCAGCTCCCTCCTGGGACCAGAGACCCAGTACTTC.

J is TRBJ1-2 and V is TRBV11-2; no definite D call. Looked up from germline, CDR1 is SGHAT and CDR2 is FQNNGV. The CDR3 has 14 residues. Trimming removed 5 bases from V and 4 bases from J, with 14 bases in between. The CDR3 region has the DNA TGTGCCAGCAGCCTCACTTTATCTGGCTATGGCTACACCTTC. Translated: CASSLTLSGYGYTF. The whole variable domain, filled in from reference TRBV11-2 and TRBJ1-2, reads EAGVAQSPRYKIIEKRQSVAFWCNPISGHATLYWYQQILGQGPKLLIQFQNNGVVDDSQLPKDRFSAERLKGVDSTLKIQPAKLEDSAVYLCASSLTLSGYGYTFGSGTRLTVV.

The chain carries TRBV7-6 and TRBJ2-2, with 14 bases aligning to TRBD2. From germline, CDR1 is SGHVS and CDR2 FNYEAQ. CDR3 length: 18 amino acids. J was trimmed by 3 bases and V by 3 bases; bases with no gene match: 6. CDR3 amino acids: CASSFLPTSGGDTGELFF. The CDR3 region has the DNA TGTGCCAGCAGCTTCCTTCCGACTAGCGGGGGGGACACCGGGGAGCTGTTTTTT. The complete variable domain, with remaining parts taken from reference TRBV7-6 and TRBJ2-2, reads GAGVSQSPRYKVTKRGQDVALRCDPISGHVSLYWYRQALGQGPEFLTYFNYEAQQDKSGLPNDRFSAERPEGSISTLTIQRTEQRDSAMYRCASSFLPTSGGDTGELFFGEGSRLTVL.

CDR3 in DNA: TGTGCCAGCTCACCAACAAGACAGGGTCGATCAAGTCCGGGTGAGCAGTTCTTC. This sequence encodes CASSPTRQGRSSPGEQFF. V is TRBV18 and J is TRBJ2-1; 7 bases line up with TRBD1. This CDR3 spans 18 amino acids. Germline V gene lookup returns CDR1 KGHSH and CDR2 LQKENI. The V segment lost 2 bases and the J segment 9 bases; nucleotides outside the gene matches: 19.

The CDR3 loop is CASRLLGQGNQPQHF. Written as DNA, the CDR3 is TGTGCCAGCAGACTGCTGGGGCAGGGGAATCAGCCCCAGCATTTT. V and J are TRBV27 and TRBJ1-5, with D perhaps matching TRBD1 (6 bases). The CDR3 is made up of 15 amino acids. V gave up 6 bases and J gave up 4 bases, with 16 bases separating them. Germline assignment: CDR1 MNHEY and CDR2 SMNVEV (reference sequence).

The chain is built from TRBV15 and TRBJ2-1, with TRBD1 matching over 10 bases. J lost 4 bases, V lost 5 bases, and 8 bases had no gene match. The CDR3 is 16 amino acids. Germline loops: CDR1 LNHNV, CDR2 YYDKDF (reference sequence). CDR3 amino acids: CATSDHGTGVYNEQFF. The CDR3 bases are TGTGCCACCAGCGACCACGGGACAGGGGTTTACAATGAGCAGTTCTTC.

This chain uses TRBV2 with TRBJ2-3; 7 nucleotides align to TRBD2. CDR1 and CDR2 from the germline V gene are SNHLY and FYNNEI. This CDR3 has 14 residues. V lost 7 bases to trimming and J lost 2 bases; unmatched junction nucleotides: 6. The CDR3 DNA reads as TGTGCCAGCATCCAGGGAGGGTCCACAGATACGCAGTATTTT. It is translated as CASIQGGSTDTQYF.

The chain is built from TRBV28 and TRBJ2-7, with a tentative D call TRBD2 (5 bases). V was trimmed by 6 bases and J by 6 bases, leaving 18 bases between them. Germline CDR1 MDHEN, CDR2 SYDVKM. CDR3 length equals 14 residues. The CDR3 is CASSRRSFAGEQYF. CDR3 nucleotides: TGTGCCAGCAGCCGGAGATCTTTCGCGGGCGAGCAGTACTTC.

This clonotype was counted only a few times. J is TRBJ2-7 and V is TRBV5-1; perhaps TRBD2 as D (5 bases). V lost 2 bases to trimming and J lost 0 bases, with 15 bases between them. Germline-derived CDR1 and CDR2 are SGHRS and YFSETQ. The length of the CDR3 is 16 residues. In DNA, the CDR3 is TGCGCCAGCAGCTTCTACGTGGACTCAACCTCCTACGAGCAGTACTTC. This encodes CASSFYVDSTSYEQYF.

This rearrangement joins TRBV7-8 to TRBJ2-3; 8 bases fit TRBD1. Germline V gene lookup returns CDR1 SGHVS and CDR2 FQNEAQ. V shed 4 bases and J 0 bases; nucleotides not matched to a gene: 3. The CDR3 consists of 15 residues. CDR3 in DNA: TGTGCCAGCAGCTCGGGACAGGCGAGCACAGATACGCAGTATTTT. It translates to CASSSGQASTDTQYF.